The T cell receptor beta chain described here comes from a study of shared clonotypes between healthy human individuals. J was trimmed by 2 bases and V by 4 bases; bases with no gene match: 11. The CDR3 is 16 amino acids. The germline V gene has CDR1 SGHVS and CDR2 FQNEAQ. Clones were read by immunoSEQ multiplex PCR, and TCRdb kept only the in-frame ones, dropping some. The sample holds 2 million to 2.5 million clones, roughly 95% seen once. Sample: naive CD4+ T cells sorted from blood. The subset here: CD45RA+ positively selected. V gene TRBV7-8 combines with J gene TRBJ2-7, with 7 bases fitting TRBD1. The sequence was collected from a man aged 18 to 30 in good health. In DNA form, the CDR3 reads TGTGCCAGCAGCTCGACAGGGACAGAAGCCCCCTACGAGCAGTACTTC. Translated: CASSSTGTEAPYEQYF.